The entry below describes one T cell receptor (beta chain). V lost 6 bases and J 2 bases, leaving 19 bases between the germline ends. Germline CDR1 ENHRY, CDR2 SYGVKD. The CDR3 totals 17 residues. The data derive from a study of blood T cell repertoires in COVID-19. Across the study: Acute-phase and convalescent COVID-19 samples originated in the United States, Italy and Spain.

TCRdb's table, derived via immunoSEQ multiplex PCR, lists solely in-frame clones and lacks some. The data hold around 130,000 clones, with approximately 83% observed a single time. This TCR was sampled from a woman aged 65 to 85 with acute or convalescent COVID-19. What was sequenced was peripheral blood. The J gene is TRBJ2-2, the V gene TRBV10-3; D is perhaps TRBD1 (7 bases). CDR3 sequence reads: CAISLLEGARNTGELFF. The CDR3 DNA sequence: TGTGCCATCAGCCTTCTGGAGGGGGCAAGAAACACCGGGGAGCTGTTTTTT.